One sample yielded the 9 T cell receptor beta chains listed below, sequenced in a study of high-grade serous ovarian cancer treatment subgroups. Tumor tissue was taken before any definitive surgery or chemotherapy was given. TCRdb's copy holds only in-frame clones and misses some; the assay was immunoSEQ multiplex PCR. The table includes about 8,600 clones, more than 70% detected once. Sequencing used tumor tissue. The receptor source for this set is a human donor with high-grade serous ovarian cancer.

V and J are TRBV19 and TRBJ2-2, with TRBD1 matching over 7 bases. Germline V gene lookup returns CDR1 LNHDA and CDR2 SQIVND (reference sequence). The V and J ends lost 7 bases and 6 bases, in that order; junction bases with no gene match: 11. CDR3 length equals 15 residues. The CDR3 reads CASTLLQGVPGELFF. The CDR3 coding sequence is TGTGCCAGTACCCTCCTCCAGGGGGTTCCCGGGGAGCTGTTTTTT.

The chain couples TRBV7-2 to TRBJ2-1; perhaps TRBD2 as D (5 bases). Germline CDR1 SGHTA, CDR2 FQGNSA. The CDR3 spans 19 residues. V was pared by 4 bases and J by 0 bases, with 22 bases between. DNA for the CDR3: TGTGCCAGCAGCTATCAACAAGGAGAGGGCCAGAGCTCCTACAATGAGCAGTTCTTC. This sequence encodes CASSYQQGEGQSSYNEQFF. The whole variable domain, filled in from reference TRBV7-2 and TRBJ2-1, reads GAGVSQSPSNKVTEKGKDVELRCDPISGHTALYWYRQSLGQGLEFLIYFQGNSAPDKSGLPSDRFSAERTGGSVSTLTIQRTQQEDSAVYLCASSYQQGEGQSSYNEQFFGPGTRLTVL.

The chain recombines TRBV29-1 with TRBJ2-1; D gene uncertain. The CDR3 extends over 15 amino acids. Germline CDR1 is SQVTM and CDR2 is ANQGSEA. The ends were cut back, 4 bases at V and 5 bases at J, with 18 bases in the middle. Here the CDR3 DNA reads TGCAGCGTTGGGCATAGGACGGGCCCAAACAATGAGCAGTTCTTC. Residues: CSVGHRTGPNNEQFF.

CDR3 residues: CASSLHFGALAGENEQFF. CDR3 coding DNA: TGTGCCAGCAGCTTGCATTTCGGGGCACTAGCGGGAGAAAATGAGCAGTTCTTC. V is TRBV5-4 and J is TRBJ2-1; 11 nucleotides line up with TRBD2. The V gene's germline CDR1 is SGHNT and CDR2 YYREEE (reference sequence). The CDR3 totals 18 residues. V shed 1 base and J 7 bases; nucleotides not matched to a gene: 13.

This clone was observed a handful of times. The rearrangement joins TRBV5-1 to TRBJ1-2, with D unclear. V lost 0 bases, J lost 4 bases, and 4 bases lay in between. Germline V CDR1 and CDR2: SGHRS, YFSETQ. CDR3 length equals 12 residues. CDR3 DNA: TGCGCCAGCAGCTTGGGGAGCTATGGCTACACCTTC. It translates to CASSLGSYGYTF.

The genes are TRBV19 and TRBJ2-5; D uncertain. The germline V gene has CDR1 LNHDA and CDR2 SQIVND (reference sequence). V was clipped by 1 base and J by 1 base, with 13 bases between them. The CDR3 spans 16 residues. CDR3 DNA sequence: TGTGCCAGTAGTATAGTAAGGAAAGGGCTCCAAGAGACCCAGTACTTC. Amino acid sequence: CASSIVRKGLQETQYF.

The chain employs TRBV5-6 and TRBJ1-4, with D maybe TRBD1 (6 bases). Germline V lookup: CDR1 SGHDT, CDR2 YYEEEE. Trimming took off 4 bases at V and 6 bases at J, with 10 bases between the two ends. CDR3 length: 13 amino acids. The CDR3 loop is CASSTNRDEKLFF. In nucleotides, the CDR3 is TGTGCCAGCAGCACAAACAGGGATGAAAAACTGTTTTTT.

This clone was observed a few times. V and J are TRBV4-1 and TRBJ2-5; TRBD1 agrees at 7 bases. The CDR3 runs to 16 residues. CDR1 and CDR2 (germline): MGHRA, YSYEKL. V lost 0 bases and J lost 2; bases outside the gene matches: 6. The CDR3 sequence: CASSQDPGQLQETQYF. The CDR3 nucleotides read TGCGCCAGCAGCCAAGACCCGGGACAGCTTCAAGAGACCCAGTACTTC.

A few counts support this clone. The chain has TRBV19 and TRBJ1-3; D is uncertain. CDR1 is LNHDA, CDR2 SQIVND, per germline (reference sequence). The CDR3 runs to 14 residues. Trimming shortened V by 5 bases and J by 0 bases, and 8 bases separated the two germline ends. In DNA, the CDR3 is TGTGCCAGTAGTCAGGCGTTCTCTGGAAACACCATATATTTT. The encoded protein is CASSQAFSGNTIYF. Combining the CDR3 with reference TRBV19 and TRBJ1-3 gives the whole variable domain DGGITQSPKYLFRKEGQNVTLSCEQNLNHDAMYWYRQDPGQGLRLIYYSQIVNDFQKGDIAEGYSVSREKKESFPLTVTSAQKNPTAFYLCASSQAFSGNTIYFGEGSWLTVV.